These 27 T cell receptor beta chains came from one sample sequenced in a study of OX40 agonist ivuxolimab in advanced cancers. Data came from immunoSEQ multiplex PCR; TCRdb stores just in-frame clones and leaves some out. This sample has about 64,000 clones, with 75% to 90% found just once. The sample in question was CD4+ or CD8+ T cells sorted from blood, obtained in a trial of the OX40 agonist ivuxolimab. The receptors stem from an adult with an advanced solid tumor such as melanoma, head and neck, liver or kidney cancer.

The chain employs TRBV4-1 and TRBJ2-5; 13 bases are a match to TRBD2. V trimming: 1 base; J trimming: 3 bases; junction bases outside the gene matches: 8. The CDR3 spans 18 residues. The germline CDR1 and CDR2 sequences are MGHRA and YSYEKL. The DNA for the CDR3 is TGCGCCAGCAGCCAAGTAGGACTAGCGGGGGCAGAAAAAGAGACCCAGTACTTC. This gives the protein CASSQVGLAGAEKETQYF.

This clone came up once. The chain couples TRBV6-1 to TRBJ2-7; D is undetermined. The CDR3 totals 14 residues. Trimming removed 1 base at V and 3 bases at J, with 10 bases between. CDR1 and CDR2 (germline): MNHNS, SASEGT. The CDR3 DNA follows: TGTGCCAGCAGTGAAGGGGATTTCTTCTACGAGCAGTACTTC. This sequence encodes CASSEGDFFYEQYF.

This chain links TRBV10-2 with TRBJ2-7, with 13 bases aligning to TRBD2. Looked up from germline, CDR1 is WSHSY and CDR2 is SAAADI. The CDR3 is 14 residues long. The trim removed 3 bases at V and 6 bases at J, leaving 2 bases unmatched. The CDR3 DNA sequence: TGCGCCAGCAGTGAAACTAGCGGGAGGGCCGAGCAGTACTTC. Protein product: CASSETSGRAEQYF.

The V gene is TRBV27, the J gene TRBJ1-5; D unresolved. The CDR3 totals 14 residues. Germline CDR1 is MNHEY and CDR2 is SMNVEV (reference sequence). The V and J ends lost 5 bases and 4 bases respectively, with 12 bases between them. This chain's CDR3 is CASSPYGVNQPQHF. CDR3 nucleotide sequence: TGTGCCAGCAGTCCTTACGGGGTTAATCAGCCCCAGCATTTT.

The chain has TRBV27 and TRBJ2-5; D is possibly TRBD2 (5 bases). Trimming pared 2 bases from V and 4 bases from J, leaving 17 bases between. There are 16 residues in the CDR3. Germline lookup yields CDR1 MNHEY and CDR2 SMNVEV (reference sequence). CDR3 amino acids: CASSLRASRSGETQYF. The CDR3 DNA reads as TGTGCCAGCAGTTTACGGGCTAGCCGGTCGGGAGAGACCCAGTACTTC.

This chain uses TRBV19 with TRBJ2-3; the D gene could be TRBD1 or TRBD2 (5 bases each). CDR1 is LNHDA, CDR2 SQIVND, per germline (reference sequence). The ends were cut back, 6 bases at V and 6 bases at J, with 13 bases in the middle. The CDR3 consists of 13 residues. CDR3 loop: CASSLGTPDTQYF. CDR3 coding DNA: TGTGCCAGTAGCCTCGGGACCCCCGATACGCAGTATTTT. The variable domain in full, completed from reference TRBV19 and TRBJ2-3, reads DGGITQSPKYLFRKEGQNVTLSCEQNLNHDAMYWYRQDPGQGLRLIYYSQIVNDFQKGDIAEGYSVSREKKESFPLTVTSAQKNPTAFYLCASSLGTPDTQYFGPGTRLTVL.

This clone has only one observation. This chain links TRBV30 with TRBJ1-2; maybe TRBD1 (5 bases). The V and J ends lost 1 base and 9 bases respectively, with 12 bases between them. The germline V gene encodes CDR1 GTSNPN and CDR2 SVGIG (reference sequence). The CDR3 is 12 amino acids. DNA of the CDR3: TGTGCCTGGAGTGGGCTGGCAGGGAGCTACACCTTC. Translation gives CAWSGLAGSYTF.

The chain combines TRBV6-6 with TRBJ1-1; no clear D gene. The V end was cut by 0 bases, the J end by 0 bases, with 8 bases between. Germline assignment: CDR1 MNHNY and CDR2 SVGAGI (reference sequence). The CDR3 is 15 amino acids. DNA for the CDR3: TGTGCCAGCAGTTACTCGGCAACTATGAACACTGAAGCTTTCTTT. This translates into CASSYSATMNTEAFF.

J is TRBJ2-1 and V is TRBV7-8; D not certain. Deletions cut 2 bases from V and 0 bases from J, with 8 bases between. From germline, CDR1 is SGHVS and CDR2 FQNEAQ. The CDR3 spans 15 residues. The CDR3 DNA reads TGTGCCAGCAGCTTAAGAGAGAGCTCCTACAATGAGCAGTTCTTC. Encoded protein: CASSLRESSYNEQFF.

This sequence joins TRBV7-3 and TRBJ1-1; 10 positions agree with TRBD1. V dropped 2 bases and J dropped 5; count of bases not matched to a gene: 20. Germline V gene lookup returns CDR1 SGHTA and CDR2 FQGTGA. CDR3 length: 20 residues. CDR3 loop: CASSLSPGHRMDRGDTEAFF. The CDR3 nucleotides read TGTGCCAGCAGCTTATCCCCTGGGCACAGAATGGACAGGGGGGATACTGAAGCTTTCTTT.

V gene TRBV11-2 combines with J gene TRBJ2-5, with D maybe TRBD1 (5 bases). Germline CDR1 SGHAT, CDR2 FQNNGV. This CDR3 has 16 amino acids. V lost 4 bases to trimming and J lost 2 bases, with 17 bases between them. The CDR3 nucleotides are TGTGCCAGCAGCTCGAACCTTAGACAGCCACAAGAGACCCAGTACTTC. Amino acid sequence: CASSSNLRQPQETQYF.

By share of the sample, this clone is medium-sized. The chain recombines TRBV4-1 with TRBJ2-2; D may correspond to TRBD1 or TRBD2 (5 bases each). In germline, CDR1 is MGHRA, CDR2 YSYEKL. This CDR3 is 18 amino acids long. The V end was cut by 6 bases, the J end by 1 base, with 21 bases between. The CDR3 spells CASSSLLSGTVNTGELFF. CDR3 DNA: TGCGCCAGCAGTTCCCTTCTTTCTGGGACGGTGAACACCGGGGAGCTGTTTTTT.

As regards this clone: Other DNA sequences within the sample encode an identical CDR3. The CDR3 is CASSVGGSEQFF. The CDR3 DNA follows: TGTGCCAGCAGCGTAGGCGGGAGTGAGCAGTTCTTC. The rearrangement joins TRBV9 to TRBJ2-1; 7 nucleotides align to TRBD2. Germline CDR1 and CDR2: SGDLS and YYNGEE. The CDR3 runs to 12 residues. Trimming took 0 bases from V and 9 from J; bases not matched to a gene: 0.

The chain combines TRBV28 with TRBJ2-7, with D possibly TRBD1 on 5 matching bases. The CDR3 runs to 15 residues. Germline CDR1 reads MDHEN; CDR2 reads SYDVKM. Trimming shortened V by 6 bases and J by 4 bases, and 19 bases separated the two germline ends. CDR3 DNA sequence: TGTGCCAGCAGGCAAGAGCAGGGTCGGATATACGAGCAGTACTTC. Translation: CASRQEQGRIYEQYF.

The chain links TRBV7-8 to TRBJ1-1; D is uncertain. Germline CDR1 is SGHVS and CDR2 is FQNEAQ. The CDR3 sequence is 14 residues long. V was cut by 1 base and J by 1 base, with 7 bases left in between. The CDR3 DNA reads TGTGCCAGCAGCTTAGGCGGTTCGAACACTGAAGCTTTCTTT. Residues: CASSLGGSNTEAFF.

The V call is TRBV7-9, the J call TRBJ2-7, with 8 bases identical to TRBD1. This CDR3 spans 14 amino acids. The V and J ends lost 6 bases and 4 bases, in that order; junction bases with no gene match: 8. Germline V gene data show CDR1 as SEHNR and CDR2 as FQNEAQ (reference sequence). CDR3 DNA sequence: TGTGCCAGCAGTTTACCGGACAGGGAATACGAGCAGTACTTC. This codes for CASSLPDREYEQYF.

On this clone itself: Other DNA variants within this sample encode the same CDR3. The chain carries TRBV4-1 and TRBJ1-1, with no clear D. The CDR3 loop spans 13 amino acids. Germline CDR1 and CDR2: MGHRA and YSYEKL. V shed 2 bases and J shed 1 base, with 5 bases lying between them. In DNA, the CDR3 is TGCGCCAGCAGCCAAACGGGGAACACTGAAGCTTTCTTT. It is translated as CASSQTGNTEAFF.

J is TRBJ2-7 and V is TRBV29-1; a possible D gene is TRBD2 (5 bases). The CDR3 extends over 13 amino acids. CDR1 is SQVTM and CDR2 is ANQGSEA in the germline V gene. Trimming cost V 4 bases and J 9 bases, with 19 bases left between them. Here the CDR3 DNA reads TGCAGCGTTGGGGGATCGGGAACACTGGGGCAGTACTTC. Amino acid sequence: CSVGGSGTLGQYF.

The chain couples TRBV27 to TRBJ2-5; D is unresolved. CDR3 length equals 14 residues. CDR1 and CDR2 (germline): MNHEY, SMNVEV (reference sequence). Between the trimmed V and J ends, which lost 5 bases and 5 bases, there was a span of 15 bases. CDR3 bases: TGTGCCAGCAGTAGTTGGGGTTATGGGGAGACCCAGTACTTC. This encodes CASSSWGYGETQYF.

This chain connects TRBV9 to TRBJ2-2; the D gene is possibly TRBD1 (6 bases). Per germline, CDR1 SGDLS and CDR2 YYNGEE. The V gene lost 4 bases and the J gene lost 0 bases, with 13 bases spanning the gap. The CDR3 consists of 16 residues. CDR3 DNA sequence: TGTGCCAGCAGCCCATTTGGACAGCCGAACACCGGGGAGCTGTTTTTT. Amino acids: CASSPFGQPNTGELFF.

The CDR3 reads CASSPGDSTDTQYF. The CDR3 nucleotides are TGTGCCAGCAGCCCGGGGGACAGCACAGATACGCAGTATTTT. The genes are TRBV5-5 and TRBJ2-3; D may be TRBD2 (6 bases). V dropped 4 bases and J dropped 0 bases, with 9 bases sitting between them. The CDR3 is made up of 14 amino acids. CDR1 is SGHKS and CDR2 is YYEKEE in the germline V gene (reference sequence). Combining the CDR3 with reference TRBV5-5 and TRBJ2-3 gives the whole variable domain DAGVTQSPTHLIKTRGQQVTLRCSPISGHKSVSWYQQVLGQGPQFIFQYYEKEERGRGNFPDRFSARQFPNYSSELNVNALLLGDSALYLCASSPGDSTDTQYFGPGTRLTVL.

This clone is medium-sized within its sample. This rearrangement joins TRBV7-9 to TRBJ2-7; 7 bases are shared with TRBD2. Per germline, CDR1 SEHNR and CDR2 FQNEAQ (reference sequence). The CDR3 is 15 residues long. V shed 1 base, J shed 2 bases, and the junction held 5 bases outside the gene matches. The CDR3 loop is CASSLGVGGTYEQYF. CDR3 nucleotides: TGTGCCAGCAGCTTAGGTGTCGGGGGGACCTACGAGCAGTACTTC.

The chain links TRBV7-9 to TRBJ2-1, with 7 bases identical to TRBD1. Germline V CDR1 and CDR2: SEHNR, FQNEAQ (reference sequence). V shed 8 bases, J shed 7 bases, and the junction held 20 bases outside the gene matches. There are 17 residues in the CDR3. CDR3 bases: TGTGCCAGCGTACGGGAATTTGGTCAGGGGGTCTGGAATGAGCAGTTCTTC. Translating gives CASVREFGQGVWNEQFF.

The rearrangement joins TRBV6-5 to TRBJ2-7, with TRBD2 identical over 12 bases. Germline CDR1 and CDR2: MNHEY and SVGAGI. With V trimmed by 6 bases and J by 4 bases, 7 bases remained unmatched. The CDR3 has 15 residues. CDR3 nucleotide sequence: TGTGCCAGCAGCATCCAGACTAGCGGGAGATACGAGCAGTACTTC. Translating gives CASSIQTSGRYEQYF.

The chain couples TRBV10-2 to TRBJ2-7; D remains unclear. There are 14 residues in the CDR3. The germline V gene has CDR1 WSHSY and CDR2 SAAADI. V was clipped by 1 base and J by 2 bases, with 9 bases between them. Written as DNA, the CDR3 is TGCGCCAGCAGTGAGTTCGGCCAGACCTACGAGCAGTACTTC. It specifies CASSEFGQTYEQYF.

The J gene is TRBJ2-3, the V gene TRBV9; TRBD2 might be the D (5 bases). Between the trimmed V and J ends, which lost 0 bases and 1 base, there was a span of 9 bases. Germline-derived CDR1 and CDR2 are SGDLS and YYNGEE. The CDR3 has 15 residues. The chain's CDR3 is CASSVGLAGTDTQYF. DNA for the CDR3: TGTGCCAGCAGCGTAGGTCTAGCAGGCACAGATACGCAGTATTTT.

The chain is built from TRBV5-1 and TRBJ2-7; D is unresolved. This CDR3 is 16 amino acids long. Trimming removed 4 bases from V and 0 bases from J, with 17 bases in between. Germline assignment: CDR1 SGHRS and CDR2 YFSETQ. The CDR3 DNA reads TGCGCCAGCAGCACCCTTGTGGGCGAGAGCTCCTACGAGCAGTACTTC. Residues: CASSTLVGESSYEQYF.